A single sample is the source of the 28 T cell receptor beta chains below, sequenced in a study of blood T cell repertoires in COVID-19. The protocol was immunoSEQ multiplex PCR, while the TCRdb copy is restricted to in-frame clones and leaves out a portion. Among 300,000 to 350,000 clones listed, roughly 87% were seen once. Sequenced: PBMCs or T cells enriched from blood (not recorded which). These receptors all come from a woman aged 25 to 39 who had recovered from COVID-19.

The J gene is TRBJ1-6, the V gene TRBV5-4, with D possibly being TRBD1 (6 bases). Germline CDR1 reads SGHNT; CDR2 reads YYREEE (reference sequence). Deletions cut 1 base from V and 6 bases from J, with 8 bases between. This CDR3 comprises 14 residues. As DNA, the CDR3 is TGTGCCAGCAGCTTGCAGGGGAGTAATTCACCCCTCCACTTT. Translating gives CASSLQGSNSPLHF.

The chain carries TRBV27 and TRBJ2-5; D perhaps matches TRBD1 (6 bases). The length of the CDR3 is 14 residues. Germline CDR1 and CDR2: MNHEY and SMNVEV (reference sequence). V lost 2 bases and J 5 bases, leaving 12 bases between the germline ends. In DNA, the CDR3 is TGTGCCAGCAGTTTAAGAGGGGGTCGGGAGACCCAGTACTTC. This codes for CASSLRGGRETQYF.

This clone was seen a handful of times. The chain carries TRBV29-1 and TRBJ2-1; D is undetermined. The CDR3 is made up of 13 amino acids. V was cut by 4 bases and J by 3 bases, with 10 bases left in between. Germline V gene lookup returns CDR1 SQVTM and CDR2 ANQGSEA. The CDR3 sequence is CSVGVGLYNEQFF. The CDR3 DNA is TGCAGCGTTGGAGTTGGGCTCTACAATGAGCAGTTCTTC.

V gene TRBV4-3 combines with J gene TRBJ2-1; 8 bases agree with TRBD1. Germline V CDR1 and CDR2: LGHNA, YSLEER. V lost 0 bases to trimming and J lost 7 bases; unmatched junction nucleotides: 8. The CDR3 runs 16 residues. CDR3 protein: CASSQDPGGARNEQFF. As DNA, the CDR3 is TGCGCCAGCAGCCAAGACCCAGGGGGCGCGAGGAATGAGCAGTTCTTC.

V usage is TRBV28 and J usage is TRBJ1-2; 10 nucleotides agree with TRBD1. CDR1 and CDR2 from the germline V gene are MDHEN and SYDVKM. V was pared by 4 bases and J by 8 bases, with 13 bases of the junction left unmatched. This CDR3 is 16 amino acids long. CDR3 region: CASSSAGDRGGEGYTF. Written as DNA, the CDR3 is TGTGCCAGCAGTTCTGCGGGGGACAGGGGAGGAGAGGGCTACACCTTC.

The chain is built from TRBV4-3 and TRBJ1-2, with 11 positions matching TRBD1. This CDR3 comprises 16 residues. J lost 6 bases, V lost 0 bases, and 6 bases had no gene match. Germline-derived CDR1 and CDR2 are LGHNA and YSLEER. CDR3 amino acids: CASSQERGDRGDGYTF. In nucleotides, the CDR3 is TGCGCCAGCAGCCAAGAACGGGGGGACAGGGGGGATGGCTACACCTTC.

This clone was seen more than once but under ten times. The chain combines TRBV28 with TRBJ2-5; 14 bases match TRBD2. The germline V gene has CDR1 MDHEN and CDR2 SYDVKM. The CDR3 consists of 17 residues. With V trimmed by 6 bases and J by 2 bases, 8 bases remained unmatched. The CDR3 region is CASRGLAGGWGQETQYF. Written as DNA, the CDR3 is TGTGCCAGCAGAGGACTAGCGGGGGGTTGGGGACAAGAGACCCAGTACTTC.

V usage is TRBV30 and J usage is TRBJ1-1; D remains ambiguous. CDR3 size: 14 residues. V was pared by 0 bases and J by 1 base, with 9 bases between. Germline loops: CDR1 GTSNPN, CDR2 SVGIG (reference sequence). The CDR3, as DNA: TGTGCCTGGAGTGTACCAGGTGCGAACACTGAAGCTTTCTTT. It translates to CAWSVPGANTEAFF.

The V call is TRBV7-9, the J call TRBJ1-1; tentative D call: TRBD1 (6 bases). The CDR3 has 16 amino acids. Trimming removed 0 bases from V and 0 bases from J, with 11 bases in between. The germline gives CDR1 SEHNR, CDR2 FQNEAQ (reference sequence). The CDR3 reads CASSLAQGPMNTEAFF. As DNA, the CDR3 is TGTGCCAGCAGCTTAGCCCAGGGGCCTATGAACACTGAAGCTTTCTTT.

This chain uses TRBV11-2 with TRBJ1-5; 7 bases line up with TRBD1. From germline, CDR1 is SGHAT and CDR2 FQNNGV. The CDR3 spans 14 residues. The V segment lost 3 bases and the J segment 4 bases; nucleotides outside the gene matches: 3. In nucleotides, the CDR3 is TGTGCCAGCAGCTTGGGGGACAGTAATCAGCCCCAGCATTTT. Amino acids: CASSLGDSNQPQHF.

The chain carries TRBV7-9 and TRBJ2-3; 9 bases map to TRBD1. The CDR3 covers 16 residues. J gave up 3 bases and V 3 bases, and 7 bases lay outside the gene matches. Per the germline V gene, CDR1 is SEHNR and CDR2 is FQNEAQ (reference sequence). CDR3 region: CASSFRRQGGTDTQYF. The CDR3 DNA is TGTGCCAGCAGCTTCAGGAGACAGGGGGGGACAGATACGCAGTATTTT.

The V call is TRBV13, the J call TRBJ2-3; a weak D match, TRBD2 (6 bases). CDR1 PRHDT and CDR2 FYEKMQ come from the germline V gene (reference sequence). This CDR3 is 19 amino acids long. Trimming took off 5 bases at V and 4 bases at J, with 28 bases between the two ends. Here the CDR3 DNA reads TGTGCCAGCAGCCCAACCCTGGAGGGAGCGGCCGGCTCCGCAGATACGCAGTATTTT. This encodes CASSPTLEGAAGSADTQYF.

The rearrangement links TRBV28 to TRBJ2-7; no firm D call. Per the germline V gene, CDR1 is MDHEN and CDR2 is SYDVKM. CDR3 length equals 14 residues. The V end lost 1 base, the J end lost 0 bases, and 7 bases lay between the germline ends. CDR3 region: CASSLYQVSYEQYF. The CDR3 DNA is TGTGCCAGCAGTTTATATCAGGTCTCCTACGAGCAGTACTTC.

The chain carries TRBV15 and TRBJ2-5; possible D gene TRBD1, 5 bases. This CDR3 spans 14 amino acids. Looked up from germline, CDR1 is LNHNV and CDR2 is YYDKDF (reference sequence). The V gene lost 5 bases and the J gene lost 1 base, with 11 bases spanning the gap. DNA of the CDR3: TGTGCCACCAGCGAACAGGTCGTCCAAGAGACCCAGTACTTC. Residues: CATSEQVVQETQYF.

V and J are TRBV7-6 and TRBJ2-5; TRBD2 matches at 12 bases. Germline values: CDR1 SGHVS, CDR2 FNYEAQ. V lost 2 bases to trimming and J lost 5 bases; unmatched junction nucleotides: 12. The CDR3 runs 18 residues. The DNA for the CDR3 is TGTGCCAGCAGCTTATCGCGCCTAGCGGGGGGGTTTCGGGAGACCCAGTACTTC. Protein sequence: CASSLSRLAGGFRETQYF. The complete variable domain, with remaining parts taken from reference TRBV7-6 and TRBJ2-5, reads GAGVSQSPRYKVTKRGQDVALRCDPISGHVSLYWYRQALGQGPEFLTYFNYEAQQDKSGLPNDRFSAERPEGSISTLTIQRTEQRDSAMYRCASSLSRLAGGFRETQYFGPGTRLLVL.

This clone was seen a handful of times. At one end the junction does not follow the germline gene, possibly because of a read error. This CDR3 reads CASSNSGTGYEQYF. The CDR3 region has the DNA TGTGCCAGCAGTAACTCCGGGACAGGGTACGAGCAGTACTTC. V gene TRBV6-6 combines with J gene TRBJ2-7; the match to TRBD1 covers 9 bases. The length of the CDR3 is 14 residues. Germline loops: CDR1 MNHNY, CDR2 SVGAGI (reference sequence).

This chain links TRBV28 with TRBJ2-7, with 11 bases that match TRBD1. Germline CDR1 is MDHEN and CDR2 is SYDVKM. V shed 2 bases and J 3 bases; nucleotides not matched to a gene: 3. CDR3 length: 15 amino acids. The CDR3 nucleotides read TGTGCCAGCAGTTTAGGCGGGACAGGGGGCTACGAGCAGTACTTC. Translated: CASSLGGTGGYEQYF.

Of note for this clone: A single base separates this from a much larger clone, so it may be a read error. The chain joins TRBV2 to TRBJ2-7; D might be TRBD1 (6 bases). The CDR3 sequence is 12 residues long. The V and J ends lost 4 bases and 3 bases respectively, with 7 bases between them. Germline CDR1 reads SNHLY; CDR2 reads FYNNEI. The CDR3: CASSAQGYEQYF. CDR3 DNA: TGTGCCAGCAGTGCACAGGGCTACGAGCAGTACTTC.

The rearrangement uses TRBV7-6 and TRBJ2-2; 8 bases map to TRBD2. Trimming cost V 1 base and J 2 bases; bases outside gene matches: 6. CDR1 SGHVS and CDR2 FNYEAQ come from the germline V gene. The length of the CDR3 is 17 residues. DNA for the CDR3: TGTGCCAGCAGCTTAGGAAGTGCGGGGGGTAACACCGGGGAGCTGTTTTTT. Residues: CASSLGSAGGNTGELFF.

For the CDR3, the DNA is TGTGCCAGCAGCTTTTTGGGACTATACAATGAGCAGTTCTTC. As protein: CASSFLGLYNEQFF. The genes are TRBV7-2 and TRBJ2-1; the match to TRBD2 covers 7 bases. Germline values: CDR1 SGHTA, CDR2 FQGNSA. The CDR3 is 14 residues long. The J segment lost 4 bases and the V segment lost 3 bases, leaving 3 bases of the junction unmatched.

This clone was found once. This chain connects TRBV15 to TRBJ2-7, with no clear D. The CDR3 is made up of 14 amino acids. CDR1 is LNHNV and CDR2 is YYDKDF in the germline V gene (reference sequence). V lost 6 bases to trimming and J lost 2 bases, with 14 bases between them. CDR3 DNA: TGTGCCACCAGGACATCCCGAAGCCCCTACGAGCAGTACTTC. Residues: CATRTSRSPYEQYF.

The V gene is TRBV28, the J gene TRBJ2-7; 9 bases line up with TRBD1. Germline V lookup: CDR1 MDHEN, CDR2 SYDVKM. The trim removed 1 base at V and 2 bases at J, leaving 6 bases unmatched. This CDR3 has 16 amino acids. Here the CDR3 DNA reads TGTGCCAGCAGTTTATTTTGGGACAGGGTAACCTACGAGCAGTACTTC. This sequence encodes CASSLFWDRVTYEQYF.

The rearrangement links TRBV28 to TRBJ2-3; 9 bases map to TRBD1. There are 19 residues in the CDR3. The germline V gene encodes CDR1 MDHEN and CDR2 SYDVKM. The V gene end was trimmed by 2 bases and the J gene end by 0 bases; junction bases not matched to a gene: 12. CDR3 protein: CASSLPPGGTGPSTDTQYF. CDR3 nucleotides: TGTGCCAGCAGTTTACCCCCTGGGGGGACAGGGCCTAGCACAGATACGCAGTATTTT.

The chain combines TRBV5-5 with TRBJ2-5; TRBD1 matches at 10 bases. The CDR3 runs to 14 residues. With V trimmed by 4 bases and J by 5 bases, 5 bases remained unmatched. Germline V gives CDR1 SGHKS, CDR2 YYEKEE (reference sequence). The CDR3 here is CASSPDRGRETQYF. DNA of the CDR3: TGTGCCAGCAGCCCAGACAGGGGGCGCGAGACCCAGTACTTC.

The CDR3 coding sequence is TGTGCCAGCAGCCGACAGGGGGACGAACTTTACGAGCAGTACTTC. Translation: CASSRQGDELYEQYF. The rearrangement joins TRBV28 to TRBJ2-7; 9 positions agree with TRBD1. CDR3 size: 15 residues. Germline lookup yields CDR1 MDHEN and CDR2 SYDVKM. Germline trimming cut 6 bases from V and 4 bases from J; bases unmatched to any gene: 10.

The sample holds a few counts of this clone. This chain joins TRBV19 and TRBJ1-3; D perhaps matches TRBD1 (5 bases). Germline V gene data show CDR1 as LNHDA and CDR2 as SQIVND (reference sequence). V gave up 8 bases and J gave up 0 bases, with 14 bases separating them. The CDR3 has 15 amino acids. CDR3 bases: TGTGCCAGTCAAATCGACAGATTCTCTGGAAACACCATATATTTT. Translating gives CASQIDRFSGNTIYF.

The CDR3, as DNA: TGTGCCAGCGTCGGTCTGGGCCGTAACTATGGCTACACCTTC. Encoded protein: CASVGLGRNYGYTF. The genes are TRBV27 and TRBJ1-2; no clear D. The CDR3 covers 14 residues. The germline V gene encodes CDR1 MNHEY and CDR2 SMNVEV (reference sequence). The V end was cut by 8 bases, the J end by 1 base, with 14 bases between.

The J gene is TRBJ2-3, the V gene TRBV5-1; tentatively, D is TRBD2 (5 bases). This CDR3 is built from 15 residues. Trimming took off 0 bases at V and 4 bases at J, with 12 bases between the two ends. CDR1 is SGHRS, CDR2 YFSETQ, per germline. The CDR3 protein is CASSLDLAPADTQYF. The CDR3 region has the DNA TGCGCCAGCAGCTTGGACCTAGCCCCGGCAGATACGCAGTATTTT.